What follows are 12 T cell receptor beta chains derived from one specimen sequenced in a study of CD8+CD57+ T cells in acquired aplastic anemia. In patients chosen for sequencing, flow cytometry had shown CD8+CD57+ cell expansion. Researchers used genomic DNA as the template to profile TCR beta VDJ and CDR3. TCRdb re-derived calls from the reads in MiXCR, one entry per CDR3 protein. The sample records 150,000 to 180,000 distinct CDR3 sequences, 52% being singletons. Specimen: sorted CD4+, CD8+, or CD8+CD57+ T cells (not recorded which) from PBMCs. Every receptor here comes from a human donor with aplastic anemia.

In this sample, this clonotype turned up once. CDR3 nucleotide sequence: TGCGCCAGCAGTGAGCTAGGATTTACCGGGGAGCTGTTTTTT. Protein product: CASSELGFTGELFF. The chain combines TRBV10-1 with TRBJ2-2; D is ambiguous. V dropped 2 bases and J dropped 5 bases, with 9 bases sitting between them. CDR3 length: 14 residues. The germline CDR1 and CDR2 sequences are WNHNN and SYGVQD (reference sequence).

The V call is TRBV7-9, the J call TRBJ1-1; D is perhaps TRBD1 (6 bases). Germline V gene lookup returns CDR1 SEHNR and CDR2 FQNEAQ (reference sequence). The length of the CDR3 is 15 residues. Trimming shortened V by 4 bases and J by 1 base, and 13 bases separated the two germline ends. CDR3 in amino acids: CASSSSDRWNTEAFF. The CDR3 nucleotides read TGTGCCAGCAGCTCGTCCGACAGGTGGAACACTGAAGCTTTCTTT.

The CDR3, as DNA: TGTGCCAGCACCTTTAATTCACCCCTCCACTTT. Amino acids: CASTFNSPLHF. The chain carries TRBV6-1 and TRBJ1-6; D uncertain. CDR1 and CDR2 from the germline V gene are MNHNS and SASEGT. Between the trimmed V and J ends, which lost 7 bases and 6 bases, there was a span of 4 bases. The CDR3 contains 11 residues.

The chain combines TRBV20-1 with TRBJ2-1; D unresolved. V gave up 0 bases and J gave up 9 bases, with 6 bases separating them. CDR1 is DFQATT and CDR2 is SNEGSKA in the germline V gene (reference sequence). The CDR3 is made up of 11 amino acids. The CDR3 nucleotides read TGCAGTGCTAGAGATTTTAGTGAGCAGTTCTTC. Residues: CSARDFSEQFF.

This clonotype was picked up many times. The chain is built from TRBV5-4 and TRBJ1-6, with 9 positions matching TRBD1. V shed 3 bases, J shed 9 bases, and the junction held 4 bases outside the gene matches. The CDR3 has 14 amino acids. Per the germline V gene, CDR1 is SGHNT and CDR2 is YYREEE (reference sequence). CDR3 in amino acids: CASSSGQGTSPLHF. As DNA, the CDR3 is TGTGCCAGCAGCTCGGGACAGGGCACTTCACCCCTCCACTTT.

This clonotype has at least ten counts. The rearrangement joins TRBV25-1 to TRBJ2-2, with D perhaps TRBD1 (6 bases). The CDR3 is made up of 14 amino acids. V gave up 3 bases and J gave up 6 bases, with 11 bases separating them. CDR1 is MGHDK, CDR2 SYGVNS, per germline. CDR3 nucleotide sequence: TGTGCCAGCAGTGATACAGGGTTGGCCGGGGAGCTGTTTTTT. It specifies CASSDTGLAGELFF.

This clonotype was counted many times. V usage is TRBV6-1 and J usage is TRBJ1-2; 11 bases line up with TRBD1. Germline assignment: CDR1 MNHNS and CDR2 SASEGT. The CDR3 loop spans 15 amino acids. J lost 6 bases, V lost 7 bases, and 10 bases had no gene match. Here the CDR3 DNA reads TGTGCCAGCACCGTGGTGAGGACAGGGGGCGATGGCTACACCTTC. As protein: CASTVVRTGGDGYTF.

The table lists this clonotype with many counts. This chain joins TRBV6-5 and TRBJ2-7; D unclear. The CDR3 sequence is 14 residues long. Trimming cost V 6 bases and J 4 bases, with 16 bases left between them. Germline CDR1 and CDR2: MNHEY and SVGAGI. The CDR3 sequence is CASSRGRVAYEQYF. The DNA of the CDR3 is TGTGCCAGCAGCCGCGGCCGGGTGGCATACGAGCAGTACTTC.

The rearrangement uses TRBV25-1 and TRBJ2-1; tentatively, D is TRBD1 (5 bases). The germline V gene has CDR1 MGHDK and CDR2 SYGVNS. V was clipped by 2 bases and J by 3 bases, with 17 bases between them. The CDR3 length is 17 residues. The CDR3 reads CASSEVFIGDFYNEQFF. In DNA, the CDR3 is TGTGCCAGCAGTGAAGTTTTCATAGGGGATTTCTACAATGAGCAGTTCTTC.

The chain joins TRBV6-5 to TRBJ2-3; a weak D match, TRBD2 (6 bases). The CDR3 extends over 14 amino acids. Per the germline V gene, CDR1 is MNHEY and CDR2 is SVGAGI. V gave up 4 bases and J gave up 4 bases, with 12 bases separating them. In DNA form, the CDR3 reads TGTGCCAGCAGTTCCACGGGAGTCGCAGATACGCAGTATTTT. This encodes CASSSTGVADTQYF.

The rearrangement joins TRBV7-3 to TRBJ2-7; D is undetermined. Germline loops: CDR1 SGHTA, CDR2 FQGTGA. The V end lost 3 bases, the J end lost 6 bases, and 9 bases lay between the germline ends. The CDR3 is 12 amino acids. The CDR3 reads CASSFDQSEQYF. DNA for the CDR3: TGTGCCAGCAGCTTTGATCAGTCCGAGCAGTACTTC. The whole variable domain, remainder taken from reference TRBV7-3 and TRBJ2-7, is GAGVSQTPSNKVTEKGKYVELRCDPISGHTALYWYRQSLGQGPEFLIYFQGTGAADDSGLPNDRFFAVRPEGSVSTLKIQRTERGDSAVYLCASSFDQSEQYFGPGTRLTVT.

The chain has TRBV2 and TRBJ1-2; weak D call: TRBD1 (5 bases). The CDR3 is 13 residues long. The V gene lost 6 bases and the J gene lost 6 bases, with 14 bases spanning the gap. Germline CDR1 is SNHLY and CDR2 is FYNNEI. The DNA of the CDR3 is TGTGCCAGCAGACTAGCGGGGGGGGATGGCTACACCTTC. Its protein is CASRLAGGDGYTF. Full variable domain (missing parts from reference TRBV2 and TRBJ1-2): EPEVTQTPSHQVTQMGQEVILRCVPISNHLYFYWYRQILGQKVEFLVSFYNNEISEKSEIFDDQFSVERPDGSNFTLKIRSTKLEDSAMYFCASRLAGGDGYTFGSGTRLTVV.